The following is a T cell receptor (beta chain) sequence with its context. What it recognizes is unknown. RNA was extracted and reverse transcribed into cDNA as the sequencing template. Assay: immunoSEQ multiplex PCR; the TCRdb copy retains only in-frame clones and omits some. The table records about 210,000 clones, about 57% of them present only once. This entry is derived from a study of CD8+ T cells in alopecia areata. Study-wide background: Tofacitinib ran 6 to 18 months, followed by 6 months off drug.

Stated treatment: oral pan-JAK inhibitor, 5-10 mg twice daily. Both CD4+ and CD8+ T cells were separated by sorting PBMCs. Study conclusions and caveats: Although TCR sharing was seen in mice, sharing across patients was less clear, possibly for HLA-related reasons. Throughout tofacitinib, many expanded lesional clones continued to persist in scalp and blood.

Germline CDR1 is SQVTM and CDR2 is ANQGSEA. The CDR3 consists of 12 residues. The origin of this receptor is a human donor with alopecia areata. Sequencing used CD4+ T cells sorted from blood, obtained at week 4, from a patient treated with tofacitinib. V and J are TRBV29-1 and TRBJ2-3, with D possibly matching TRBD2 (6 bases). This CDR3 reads CTCKRGTDTQYF. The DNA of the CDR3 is TGCACCTGTAAACGGGGGACAGATACGCAGTATTTT.